The clone carrying this TCR beta chain was seen at least ten times. What it binds is unknown. What was amplified from RNA transcripts were TCR beta CDR3 regions. A set of HTBI primers served as the primers for a first-round RT-PCR of the TCR CDR3. MiXCR, run by TCRdb on the multiplex PCR reads, gives a single entry per CDR3 protein. The sample lists fewer than 750,000 distinct CDR3 sequences; about half were seen once. CDR3 length: 15 residues. V was trimmed by 4 bases and J by 1 base, leaving 11 bases between them. From germline, CDR1 is MGHRA and CDR2 YSYEKL. This specimen comes from a study of T cells in Graves' hyperthyroidism and ophthalmopathy. Notes on the study in general: Among thyroid clonotypes expanded above 0.001, most also appeared in blood.

The J gene is TRBJ1-3, the V gene TRBV4-1; the D is unclear. Sequenced sample: peripheral blood or thyroid tissue (not recorded which). The sequence was collected from a young woman with Graves' hyperthyroidism. The CDR3 reads CASSPFSTSGNTIYF. CDR3 in DNA: TGCGCCAGCAGCCCATTCTCCACGTCTGGAAACACCATATATTTT.